This T cell receptor beta chain came from a study of T cells in women clearing cervical HPV infection (dated by TCRdb to the late 2010s). In terms of the full investigation: The cases were 25 to 30 women with histologically confirmed HPV16-related CIN3 or worse, and 2 of those women had invasive cancers. The 20 to 30 controls were women who cleared a single incident HPV16 infection within 12 months without developing precancer or cancer. Blood from cases was collected at the visit at which the lesion was first identified, whereas blood from controls was collected once infection was no longer detected. Among cases, blood sampling occurred a median of about 150 days after lesion detection, with an interquartile range of about 90 to 230 days. Because only a few women had HLA typing data, the possibility that HLA type acted as a confounder could not be ruled out. Nested within Costa Rica's Guanacaste HPV Natural History Study, an exploratory proof-of-principle case-control study compared TCR repertoires across cervical HPV16 outcomes. Cases and controls were matched on year of sample collection and on age within five years. A median age of around 30 years was observed in cases versus approximately 38 in controls, and no significant differences in baseline characteristics were found. In the parent cohort, 9,500 to 13,000 women aged 18 or older were enrolled in Guanacaste, Costa Rica, during about 1993 to 1995 and then followed for around seven years. Five blinded duplicates per group were added as quality controls, giving around 60 samples: about 50 participants and 10 replicates. Findings and caveats that apply to the study as a whole: TRBV6-7 relative abundance was lower in cases than in controls (roughly 0.12% versus 0.17%; Bonferroni P = 0.0008). TCR repertoire richness was significantly higher in CIN3+ cases than in controls across sequencing depths, while evenness did not differ. The cross-sectional design could not show whether the associations came before the infection or were a result of it, and neither effector/memory subsets nor HPV-specific T cells were isolated. Because the number of T cells per sample was unknown, the richness differences could reflect varying T-cell content rather than repertoire biology. By combining richness with V gene abundances, random forest classifiers separated cases from controls with an estimated AUC of 0.83.

A note on this clone: Its antigen remains undetermined. The read is 3 residues too short to cover the CDR3 end, so that end is filled in from the germline J gene.

Every participant had a single incident cervical HPV16 infection, and women with prevalent HPV16 infections were excluded. Cervical HPV DNA was detected with MY09/MY11 PCR, and genotyping was done with dot-blot hybridization. Fifteen mL of heparinized blood were centrifuged, and the buffy coat was aliquoted, frozen at -30°C, then stored at -80°C. Genomic DNA was extracted from buffy coat specimens using QIAGEN kits. V is clipped by 2 bases and J by 5 bases, and the sequence between their germline boundaries is 15 bases long. The germline V gene supplies CDR1 MNHNS and CDR2 SASEGT. From cysteine to phenylalanine, the CDR3 is 16 amino acids long. Part of the CDR3 DNA is given, 39 bases translated from base 1. The immunoSEQ assay used multiplex PCR to amplify TCR beta CDR3 regions from an average of around 1.2 ug of genomic DNA per sample. To correct primer bias, the assay used a complete synthetic TCR repertoire to set an amplification baseline. The amplicons were sequenced using the Illumina platform. The authors processed their data as follows. Sequences were error-corrected by clustering with frequency ratios and a modified nearest-neighbor algorithm, then analyzed in the immunoSEQ Analyzer with IMGT gene definitions. At each rarefaction depth, TCR richness and evenness were averaged over 20 rarefaction repeats, and samples with fewer sequences than the depth were excluded. V, D and J gene relative abundances were compared between groups with Wilcoxon rank sum tests, applying FDR correction. For the blinded duplicates, the intraclass correlation was 90% to 97% for TCR richness and averaged 76.4% across around 61 gene segments. TCRdb took this table from immuneACCESS and kept in-frame rearrangements with V and J called. Such tables lack part of the clones; where checked against another copy, unresolved V genes explain under half of the gap, and the rest is unexplained. V, J and clone size were drawn from that table, and D and trimming were deduced from the DNA. The sample's own table lists 20,000 to 25,000 clones. The ten biggest clones cover roughly 25% of the sample.

This chain is built from TRBV6-1 and TRBJ2-2; matching of 6 bases hints at TRBD2 as the D gene. The clonotype was recovered from a woman between 18 and 75 years old with a cervical HPV16 infection that either progressed to CIN3+ or cleared (not recorded which). Sample: blood buffy coat. Partial CDR3 DNA: TGTGCCAGCAGTGAAAGTTTGGGGCTAGCGACCGGGGAG. Translation gives CASSESLGLATGE. The entire CDR3 protein is CASSESLGLATGELFF.